This T cell receptor beta chain was retrieved from a study of T-cell memory formation after mild COVID-19. Study-wide results and caveats: Clones shrinking from day 15 to 85 showed even CD4/CD8 mixes; later expanders tilted CD4+. Whether day 37 second-wave clones are SARS-CoV-2-specific was not confirmed. The study found contracting CD4+ clones mainly in CM and EM and contracting CD8+ clones in EMRA.

Notes on this clonotype: Its antigen is still unknown.

Germline lookup yields CDR1 SEHNR and CDR2 FQNEAQ (reference sequence). V lost 5 bases and J lost 0, with 14 bases in between. The CDR3 runs to 16 residues. TCRdb re-analysed the 5' RACE reads in MiXCR, keeping a single row per CDR3 protein. The sample has around 320,000 distinct CDR3 sequences, 14% seen once. Sequencing used PBMCs or a T cell subset sorted from them (not recorded which). This clonotype was obtained from a man between 18 and 29 years old who had mild COVID-19 (a few samples of this study predate the infection). Cell type and time point are not known. The V and J genes are TRBV7-9 and TRBJ1-3; D call uncertain. The chain's CDR3 is CASSIGIAISGNTIYF. The CDR3 bases are TGTGCCAGCAGCATAGGGATCGCGATCTCTGGAAACACCATATATTTT.